This TCR beta chain was identified in a study of shared clonotypes between healthy human individuals. Worth noting for this clone: The same CDR3 arises from other DNA sequences in this sample as well.

Here immunoSEQ multiplex PCR was the method, and the copy in TCRdb shows in-frame clones only, minus some. Altogether about 2 million clones are present, 95% being singletons, with the ten largest covering more than 0.1%. The CDR3 covers 14 residues. Germline lookup yields CDR1 SGHRS and CDR2 YFSETQ. J was trimmed by 2 bases and V by 2 bases; bases with no gene match: 3. This chain links TRBV5-1 with TRBJ2-7; 8 nucleotides agree with TRBD2. Sequenced material: naive CD4+ T cells sorted from blood. Subset denoted: CD45RA+ positively selected. The TCR was taken from a man aged 18 to 35 in good health. CDR3 loop: CASSFTSGAYEQYF. CDR3 nucleotide sequence: TGCGCCAGCAGCTTTACTAGCGGAGCCTACGAGCAGTACTTC. Together with reference TRBV5-1 and TRBJ2-7, the CDR3 gives the full variable domain: KAGVTQTPRYLIKTRGQQVTLSCSPISGHRSVSWYQQTPGQGLQFLFEYFSETQRNKGNFPGRFSGRQFSNSRSEMNVSTLELGDSALYLCASSFTSGAYEQYFGPGTRLTVT.